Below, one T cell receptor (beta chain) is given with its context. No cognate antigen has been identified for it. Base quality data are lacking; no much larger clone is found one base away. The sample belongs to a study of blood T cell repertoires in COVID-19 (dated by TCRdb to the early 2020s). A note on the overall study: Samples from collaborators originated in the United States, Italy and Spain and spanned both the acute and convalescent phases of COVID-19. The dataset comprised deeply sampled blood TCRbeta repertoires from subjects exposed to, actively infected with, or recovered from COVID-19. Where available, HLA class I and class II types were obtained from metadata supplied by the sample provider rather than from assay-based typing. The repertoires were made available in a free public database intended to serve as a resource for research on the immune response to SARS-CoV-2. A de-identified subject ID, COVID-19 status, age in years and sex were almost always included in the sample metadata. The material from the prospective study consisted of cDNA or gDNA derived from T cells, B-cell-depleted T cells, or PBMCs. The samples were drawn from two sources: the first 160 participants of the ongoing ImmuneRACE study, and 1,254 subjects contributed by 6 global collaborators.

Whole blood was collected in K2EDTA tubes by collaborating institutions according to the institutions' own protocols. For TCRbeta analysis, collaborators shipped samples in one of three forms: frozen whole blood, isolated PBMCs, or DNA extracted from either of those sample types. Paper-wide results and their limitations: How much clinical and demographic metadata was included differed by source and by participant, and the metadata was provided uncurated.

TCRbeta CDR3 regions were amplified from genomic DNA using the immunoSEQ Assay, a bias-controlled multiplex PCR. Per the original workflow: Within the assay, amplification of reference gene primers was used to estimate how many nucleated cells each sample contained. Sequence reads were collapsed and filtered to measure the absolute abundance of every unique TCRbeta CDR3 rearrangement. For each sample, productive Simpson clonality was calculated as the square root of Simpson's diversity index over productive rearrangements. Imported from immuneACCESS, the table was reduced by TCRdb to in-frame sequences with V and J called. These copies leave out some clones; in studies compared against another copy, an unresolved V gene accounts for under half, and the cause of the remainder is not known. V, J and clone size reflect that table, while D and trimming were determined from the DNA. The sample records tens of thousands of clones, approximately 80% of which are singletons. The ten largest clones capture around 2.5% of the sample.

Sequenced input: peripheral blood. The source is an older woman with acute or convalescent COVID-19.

The CDR3 loop reads CASSFRETQYF. The DNA sequence reads TGTGCCAGCAGCTTTCGGGAGACCCAGTACTTC. Here the chain combines TRBV5-8 and TRBJ2-5, with the D segment identity uncertain. Including cysteine and phenylalanine, the CDR3 has 11 amino acids. The retained sequence is limited to the CDR3, 33 bases, with the frame set at the first base. V is reduced by 2 bases and J by 5 bases, leaving a spacing of 4 bases between them. CDR1 and CDR2 were assigned from the germline V gene as SGHTS and YDEGEE.